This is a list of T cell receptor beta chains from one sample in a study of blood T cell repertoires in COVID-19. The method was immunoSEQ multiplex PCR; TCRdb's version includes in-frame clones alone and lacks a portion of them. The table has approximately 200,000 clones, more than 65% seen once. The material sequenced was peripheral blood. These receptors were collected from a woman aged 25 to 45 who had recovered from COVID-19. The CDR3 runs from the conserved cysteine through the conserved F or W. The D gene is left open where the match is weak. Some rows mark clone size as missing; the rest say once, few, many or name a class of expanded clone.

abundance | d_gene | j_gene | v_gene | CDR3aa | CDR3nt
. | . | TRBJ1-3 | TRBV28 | CASSSPGRGDTIYF | TGTGCCAGCAGTTCTCCGGGTCGGGGGGACACCATATATTTT
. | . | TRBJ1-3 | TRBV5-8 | CASSLERGHAGNTIYF | TGTGCCAGCAGCTTGGAGCGGGGGCACGCTGGAAACACCATATATTTT
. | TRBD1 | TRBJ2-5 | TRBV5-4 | CASSDAGTGGKETQYF | TGTGCCAGCAGCGACGCCGGGACAGGGGGAAAAGAGACCCAGTACTTC
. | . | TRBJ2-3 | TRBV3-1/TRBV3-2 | CASTPNGEPDTQYF | TGTGCCAGCACCCCTAACGGGGAACCAGATACGCAGTATTTT
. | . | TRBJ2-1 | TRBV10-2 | CASSLTNGLIDNEQFF | TGCGCCAGCAGCCTCACGAACGGACTAATCGACAATGAGCAGTTCTTC
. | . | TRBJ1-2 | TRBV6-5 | CASSHDSLQGWGYTF | TGTGCCAGCAGCCACGATAGCCTACAGGGCTGGGGCTACACCTTC
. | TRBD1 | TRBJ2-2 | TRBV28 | CASSWTGGSIGTGELFF | TGTGCCAGCAGCTGGACAGGGGGTTCTATCGGGACCGGGGAGCTGTTTTTT
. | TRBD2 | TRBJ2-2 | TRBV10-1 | CASSEYRGRGTGELFF | TGCGCCAGCAGTGAGTATCGCGGGAGAGGAACCGGGGAGCTGTTTTTT
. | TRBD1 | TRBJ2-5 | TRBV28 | CASSAFASGTGDLGETQYF | TGTGCCAGCAGCGCTTTTGCGTCCGGGACAGGAGATTTAGGAGAGACCCAGTACTTC
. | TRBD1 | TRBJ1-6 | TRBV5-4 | CASSGGQGANSPLHF | TGTGCCAGCAGCGGGGGACAGGGGGCGAATTCACCCCTCCACTTT
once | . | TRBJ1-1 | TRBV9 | CASSVPGGEGNTEAFF | TGTGCCAGCAGCGTCCCCGGGGGTGAGGGGAACACTGAAGCTTTCTTT